A selection of T cell receptor beta chains follows, all from one sample in a study of blood T cell repertoires in COVID-19. Sequenced by immunoSEQ multiplex PCR; TCRdb stores in-frame clones only, minus some. This sample has tens of thousands of clones, with roughly 84% found just once. The sequenced sample was peripheral blood. All receptors derive from a man aged 50-60 years with acute or convalescent COVID-19. Each CDR3 is given with its conserved first and last residue. The order of the fields is clone size, V gene, D gene, J gene, CDR3 protein, CDR3 DNA. D genes are given only for firm matches. Clone size appears in some rows only: once, few, many, or a class for an expanded clone.

>-|TRBV6-5|TRBD2|TRBJ2-1
CASSYDPAGSYNEQFF
TGTGCCAGCAGTTATGACCCAGCGGGATCCTACAATGAGCAGTTCTTC
>-|TRBV7-8|TRBD1|TRBJ1-6
CASSLGQGANSPLHF
TGTGCCAGCAGTTTAGGACAGGGGGCCAATTCACCCCTCCACTTT
>-|TRBV7-7|TRBD2|TRBJ2-1
CASSLVAGGYNEQFF
TGTGCCAGCAGCTTAGTAGCGGGAGGCTACAATGAGCAGTTCTTC
>-|TRBV18|TRBD1|TRBJ1-5
CASSLGTGGQPQHF
TGTGCCAGCTCACTTGGGACAGGAGGTCAGCCCCAGCATTTT
>few|TRBV10-2|-|TRBJ1-2
CASSESAGNNYGYTF
TGCGCCAGCAGTGAGTCGGCAGGCAATAACTATGGCTACACCTTC
>-|TRBV10-1|TRBD1|TRBJ2-2
CASSEGGQKTGELFF
TGCGCCAGCAGTGAAGGGGGACAGAAAACCGGGGAGCTGTTTTTT
>-|TRBV5-8|-|TRBJ1-4
CASRRQGGSNEKLFF
TGTGCCAGCAGAAGGCAGGGAGGCTCGAATGAAAAACTGTTTTTT
>-|TRBV11-2|TRBD2|TRBJ2-1
CASSLGGGEGVQFF
TGTGCCAGCAGCTTAGGGGGAGGGGAGGGAGTGCAGTTCTTC
>-|TRBV5-1|TRBD1|TRBJ1-2
CASGSPDREGGYTF
TGCGCCAGCGGTTCCCCGGACAGGGAGGGTGGCTACACCTTC
>-|TRBV5-5|-|TRBJ1-5
CASSSAGNQPQHF
TGTGCCAGCAGCTCTGCGGGAAATCAGCCCCAGCATTTT
>-|TRBV7-9|TRBD2|TRBJ2-5
CASSLARPGGETQYF
TGTGCCAGCAGCTTAGCGAGACCGGGGGGAGAGACCCAGTACTTC
>-|TRBV7-2|-|TRBJ2-3
CASIQDSLTDTQYF
TGTGCCAGCATCCAGGACTCCCTGACAGATACGCAGTATTTT
>-|TRBV2|TRBD1|TRBJ1-2
CASSVSSGQGALRGYTF
TGTGCCAGCAGTGTTTCCTCGGGACAGGGTGCGCTGCGGGGCTACACCTTC
>-|TRBV7-2|TRBD1|TRBJ1-2
CASSRDRGGYTF
TGTGCCAGCAGCAGGGACAGGGGCGGCTACACCTTC
>-|TRBV2|TRBD1|TRBJ2-3
CASSRTGAYTDTQYF
TGTGCCAGCAGCCGAACAGGGGCTTACACAGATACGCAGTATTTT
>-|TRBV7-2|-|TRBJ1-5
CASSVQGIGNQPQHF
TGTGCCAGCAGCGTACAGGGCATTGGCAATCAGCCCCAGCATTTT
>-|TRBV5-4|-|TRBJ1-2
CASSLRGPTYGYTF
TGTGCCAGCAGCCTAAGAGGGCCCACCTATGGCTACACCTTC
>-|TRBV7-2|TRBD1|TRBJ1-5
CASSLAWTGHQPQHF
TGTGCCAGCAGCTTAGCATGGACAGGGCATCAGCCCCAGCATTTT
>-|TRBV29-1|-|TRBJ1-2
CSVERGASGYTF
TGCAGCGTTGAGCGGGGGGCGAGCGGCTACACCTTC
>-|TRBV5-1|-|TRBJ2-7
CASSLGGGSNEQYF
TGCGCCAGCAGCCTGGGTGGGGGGAGCAACGAGCAGTACTTC
>once|TRBV21-1|-|TRBJ2-1
CASRETSGRAGYEQFF
TGTGCCAGCCGAGAGACTAGCGGGAGGGCCGGGTATGAGCAGTTCTTC
>-|TRBV28|-|TRBJ1-2
CASSTQGYYGYTF
TGTGCCAGCAGTACACAGGGTTACTATGGCTACACCTTC
>-|TRBV12-3/TRBV12-4|-|TRBJ2-1
CASTIYNEQFF
TGTGCCAGCACCATTTACAATGAGCAGTTCTTC
>-|TRBV7-2|TRBD1|TRBJ1-5
CASSLVGQGAQPQHF
TGTGCCAGCAGCTTAGTCGGTCAGGGGGCTCAGCCCCAGCATTTT
>once|TRBV5-1|TRBD2|TRBJ2-3
CASSVTSGRTDTQYF
TGCGCCAGCAGCGTTACTAGCGGGAGAACAGATACGCAGTATTTT
>-|TRBV9|TRBD1|TRBJ2-1
CASSVRRGNNEQFF
TGTGCCAGCAGCGTCCGCAGGGGGAACAATGAGCAGTTCTTC
>-|TRBV12-5|-|TRBJ2-3
CASGSPRGPVGTDTQYF
TGTGCTAGTGGTTCCCCGCGGGGGCCGGTTGGCACAGATACGCAGTATTTT